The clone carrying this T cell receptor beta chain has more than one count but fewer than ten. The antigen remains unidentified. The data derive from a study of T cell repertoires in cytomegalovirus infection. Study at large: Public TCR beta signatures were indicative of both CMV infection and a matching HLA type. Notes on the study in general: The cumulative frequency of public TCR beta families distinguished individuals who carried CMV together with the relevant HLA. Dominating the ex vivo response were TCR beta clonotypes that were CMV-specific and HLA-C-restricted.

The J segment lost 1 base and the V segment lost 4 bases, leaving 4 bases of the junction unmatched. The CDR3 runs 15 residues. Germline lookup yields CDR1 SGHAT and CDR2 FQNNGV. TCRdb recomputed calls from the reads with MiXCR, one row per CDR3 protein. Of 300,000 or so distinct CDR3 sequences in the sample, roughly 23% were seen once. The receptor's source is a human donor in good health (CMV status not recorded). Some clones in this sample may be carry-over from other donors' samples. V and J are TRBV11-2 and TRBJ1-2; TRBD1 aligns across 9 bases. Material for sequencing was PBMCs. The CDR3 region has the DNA TGTGCCAGCAGCTCAAACAGGGGGCTTAACTATGGCTACACCTTC. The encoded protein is CASSSNRGLNYGYTF.